Presented here are 17 T cell receptor beta chains from one specimen sequenced in a study of blood T cell repertoires in COVID-19. Clones were sequenced by immunoSEQ multiplex PCR, and TCRdb holds only the in-frame ones, with some missing. The sample carries about 370,000 clones, around 90% recorded once. Sequencing was done on a sample of peripheral blood. These receptors originate from a man younger than 30 with active or convalescent COVID-19.

V usage is TRBV6-6 and J usage is TRBJ1-5; no firm D call. In germline, CDR1 is MNHNY, CDR2 SVGAGI (reference sequence). V was pared by 6 bases and J by 0 bases, with 12 bases between. The CDR3 loop spans 15 amino acids. In DNA form, the CDR3 reads TGTGCCAGCAGCACTCTGCGAAATAGCAATCAGCCCCAGCATTTT. Translated: CASSTLRNSNQPQHF.

The chain joins TRBV15 to TRBJ2-3; the match to TRBD2 covers 7 bases. The CDR3 has 15 residues. The junction had 6 bases not matched to a gene; V was cut back by 2 bases and J by 4 bases. Germline V gene lookup returns CDR1 LNHNV and CDR2 YYDKDF (reference sequence). The CDR3 loop reads CATSRPGAGADTQYF. CDR3 in DNA: TGTGCCACCAGCAGACCTGGGGCGGGAGCAGATACGCAGTATTTT.

The genes are TRBV7-6 and TRBJ1-1, with 9 bases lining up with TRBD1. Germline CDR1 is SGHVS and CDR2 is FNYEAQ. CDR3 length: 16 residues. Trimming at V came to 5 bases and at J to 4 bases, leaving 11 bases not matched to a gene. CDR3 sequence: CASSQGTGNRGTEAFF. CDR3 nucleotides: TGTGCCAGCAGCCAAGGGACAGGGAACAGGGGCACTGAAGCTTTCTTT.

The CDR3 is CASSEEGTYNEQFF. The DNA of the CDR3 is TGTGCCAGCTCCGAGGAGGGGACCTACAATGAGCAGTTCTTC. The chain has TRBV7-3 and TRBJ2-1; possible D gene TRBD2, 6 bases. Trimming pared 8 bases from V and 2 bases from J, leaving 13 bases between. Germline V CDR1 and CDR2: SGHTA, FQGTGA. The CDR3 is made up of 14 amino acids. The entire variable domain, with the rest obtained from reference TRBV7-3 and TRBJ2-1, is as follows: GAGVSQTPSNKVTEKGKYVELRCDPISGHTALYWYRQSLGQGPEFLIYFQGTGAADDSGLPNDRFFAVRPEGSVSTLKIQRTERGDSAVYLCASSEEGTYNEQFFGPGTRLTVL.

The chain combines TRBV2 with TRBJ1-1; weak D call: TRBD1 (6 bases). V lost 6 bases, J lost 7 bases, and 18 bases lay in between. Germline CDR1 SNHLY, CDR2 FYNNEI. This CDR3 is built from 14 residues. The CDR3 is CASSIQGIFGEAFF. Here the CDR3 DNA reads TGTGCCAGCAGCATACAGGGTATTTTCGGTGAAGCTTTCTTT.

The rearrangement joins TRBV6-1 to TRBJ2-5, with 13 bases identical to TRBD2. Germline CDR1 and CDR2: MNHNS and SASEGT. CDR3 length equals 16 residues. Trimming removed 1 base from V and 4 bases from J; junction bases left unmatched: 3. The CDR3 bases are TGTGCCAGCAGTGAAGTACTAGCGGGGGGGTTAGAGACCCAGTACTTC. Amino acid sequence: CASSEVLAGGLETQYF.

The J gene is TRBJ2-7, the V gene TRBV19; perhaps TRBD1 as D (5 bases). Germline V CDR1 and CDR2: LNHDA, SQIVND (reference sequence). CDR3 length: 13 amino acids. V was pared by 3 bases and J by 4 bases, with 10 bases between. CDR3 amino acids: CASSMAGKYEQYF. The CDR3 bases are TGTGCCAGTAGTATGGCAGGGAAGTACGAGCAGTACTTC.

This clone was counted a single time. The gene calls are TRBV30 and TRBJ1-5; tentatively, D is TRBD1 (6 bases). Looked up from germline, CDR1 is GTSNPN and CDR2 is SVGIG (reference sequence). With 4 bases removed from V and 3 bases from J, the gap between germline ends came to 10 bases. There are 13 residues in the CDR3. The CDR3 protein is CAWTGQTNQPQHF. CDR3 sequence (DNA): TGTGCCTGGACAGGACAGACCAATCAGCCCCAGCATTTT. The full variable domain, rest sourced from reference TRBV30 and TRBJ1-5, is SQTIHQWPATLVQPVGSPLSLECTVEGTSNPNLYWYRQAAGRGLQLLFYSVGIGQISSEVPQNLSASRPQDRQFILSSKKLLLSDSGFYLCAWTGQTNQPQHFGDGTRLSIL.

The genes are TRBV6-5 and TRBJ2-2; 7 positions agree with TRBD1. Germline CDR1 reads MNHEY; CDR2 reads SVGAGI. The trim removed 5 bases at V and 0 bases at J, leaving 3 bases unmatched. The CDR3 consists of 15 residues. The CDR3 here is CASSLGQTNTGELFF. The CDR3 DNA sequence: TGTGCCAGCAGTCTGGGACAGACGAACACCGGGGAGCTGTTTTTT.

The rearrangement uses TRBV24-1 and TRBJ2-2; 7 bases map to TRBD1. The length of the CDR3 is 15 residues. Losses at the gene ends were 4 bases for V and 4 bases for J; bases not matched to a gene: 5. CDR1 and CDR2 from the germline V gene are KGHDR and SFDVKD. The DNA of the CDR3 is TGTGCCACCAGTGACCTAGGGACAGCCACCGGGGAGCTGTTTTTT. Its protein product is CATSDLGTATGELFF.

The rearrangement links TRBV7-2 to TRBJ2-7, with D perhaps matching TRBD1 (6 bases). V lost 1 base, J lost 2 bases, and 12 bases lay in between. The germline gives CDR1 SGHTA, CDR2 FQGNSA. The CDR3 spans 15 residues. CDR3 sequence (DNA): TGTGCCAGCAGCTTAGGCACAGGGATCCCCTACGAGCAGTACTTC. It codes for CASSLGTGIPYEQYF.

The genes are TRBV27 and TRBJ2-2, with 12 bases matching TRBD2. CDR3 length: 15 residues. Looked up from germline, CDR1 is MNHEY and CDR2 is SMNVEV (reference sequence). V lost 3 bases, J lost 10 bases, and 6 bases stayed unmatched. DNA of the CDR3: TGTGCCAGCAGTTTCCTGGGACTAGCGGGTGTGGAGCTGTTTTTT. Translation: CASSFLGLAGVELFF.

The chain links TRBV5-1 to TRBJ2-2; 10 positions match TRBD2. The CDR3 is 17 amino acids. V dropped 3 bases and J dropped 4; count of bases not matched to a gene: 9. Germline CDR1 and CDR2: SGHRS and YFSETQ. The CDR3 loop is CASSSTAGGPSTGELFF. The CDR3 DNA reads as TGCGCCAGCAGCTCGACAGCGGGGGGGCCGAGCACCGGGGAGCTGTTTTTT.

About this clone itself: Germline is not matched at one junction end, which may reflect a read error. This chain uses TRBV6-2 or TRBV6-3 with TRBJ2-6; TRBD2 matches 8 bases. Germline loops: CDR1 MNHEY, CDR2 SVGEGT. The CDR3 is made up of 18 amino acids. CDR3 residues: CACSRVSGVSWGANVLTF. CDR3 coding DNA: TGTGCCTGCAGTCGCGTTAGCGGGGTTTCATGGGGGGCCAACGTGCTGACTTTC.

J is TRBJ2-6 and V is TRBV28; no definite D call. CDR3 size: 12 residues. V dropped 10 bases and J dropped 2 bases, with 6 bases sitting between them. Germline CDR1 is MDHEN and CDR2 is SYDVKM. The CDR3 sequence: CATITGANVLTF. As DNA, the CDR3 is TGTGCCACTATAACTGGGGCCAACGTCCTGACTTTC.

This clone was seen just once. This rearrangement joins TRBV6-1 to TRBJ2-7, with 7 bases aligning to TRBD2. There are 16 residues in the CDR3. The junction had 7 bases not matched to a gene; V was cut back by 0 bases and J by 2 bases. From germline, CDR1 is MNHNS and CDR2 SASEGT. CDR3 protein: CASSEALGGLTYEQYF. CDR3 sequence (DNA): TGTGCCAGCAGTGAAGCGCTTGGGGGACTAACCTACGAGCAGTACTTC.

The chain combines TRBV5-4 with TRBJ2-7, with D possibly being TRBD1 (5 bases). CDR1 SGHNT and CDR2 YYREEE come from the germline V gene (reference sequence). The V end was cut by 4 bases, the J end by 2 bases, with 13 bases between. The CDR3 length is 14 residues. The CDR3 is CASSQGVAAYEQYF. In DNA, the CDR3 is TGTGCCAGCAGCCAGGGTGTGGCCGCCTACGAGCAGTACTTC. Full variable domain (rest looked up from reference TRBV5-4 and TRBJ2-7): ETGVTQSPTHLIKTRGQQVTLRCSSQSGHNTVSWYQQALGQGPQFIFQYYREEENGRGNFPPRFSGLQFPNYSSELNVNALELDDSALYLCASSQGVAAYEQYFGPGTRLTVT.